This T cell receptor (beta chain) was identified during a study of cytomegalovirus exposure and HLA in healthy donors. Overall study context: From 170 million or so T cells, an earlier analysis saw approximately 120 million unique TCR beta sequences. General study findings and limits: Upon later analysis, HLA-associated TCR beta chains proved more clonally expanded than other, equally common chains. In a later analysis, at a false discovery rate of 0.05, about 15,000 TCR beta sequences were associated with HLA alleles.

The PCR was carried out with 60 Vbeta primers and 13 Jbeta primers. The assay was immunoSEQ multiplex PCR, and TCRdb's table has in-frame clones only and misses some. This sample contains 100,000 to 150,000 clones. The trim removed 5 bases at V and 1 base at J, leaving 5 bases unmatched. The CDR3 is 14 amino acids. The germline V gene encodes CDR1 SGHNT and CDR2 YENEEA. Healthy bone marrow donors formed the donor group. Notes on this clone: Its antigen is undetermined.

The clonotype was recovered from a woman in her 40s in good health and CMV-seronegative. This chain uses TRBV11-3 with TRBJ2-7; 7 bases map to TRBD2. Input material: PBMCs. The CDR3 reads CASSPRGVSYEQYF. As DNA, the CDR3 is TGTGCCAGCAGCCCCCGGGGGGTTTCCTACGAGCAGTACTTC.